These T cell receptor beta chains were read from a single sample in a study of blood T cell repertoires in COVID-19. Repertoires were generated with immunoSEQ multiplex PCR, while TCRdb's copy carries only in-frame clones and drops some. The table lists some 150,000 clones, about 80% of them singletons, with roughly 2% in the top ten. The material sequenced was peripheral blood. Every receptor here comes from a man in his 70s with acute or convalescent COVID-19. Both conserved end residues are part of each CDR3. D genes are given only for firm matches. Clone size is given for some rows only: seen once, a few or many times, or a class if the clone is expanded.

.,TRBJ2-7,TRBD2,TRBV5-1,CASSQTSGGGEQYF,TGCGCCAGCAGCCAAACTAGCGGGGGTGGCGAGCAGTACTTC
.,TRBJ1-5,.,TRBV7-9,CASSHGGLGPQHF,TGTGCCAGCAGCCACGGGGGTCTAGGGCCCCAGCATTTT
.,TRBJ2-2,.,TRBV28,CASSLPRVQNTGELFF,TGTGCCAGCAGTTTACCGCGGGTGCAAAACACCGGGGAGCTGTTTTTT
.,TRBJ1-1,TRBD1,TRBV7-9,CASTGTGNTEAFF,TGTGCCAGCACCGGGACAGGTAACACTGAAGCTTTCTTT
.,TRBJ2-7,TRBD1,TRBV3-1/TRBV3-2,CASSQMTGTYEQYF,TGTGCCAGCAGCCAAATGACAGGGACCTACGAGCAGTACTTC
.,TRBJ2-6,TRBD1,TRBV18,CASSPISGQGASGANVLTF,TGTGCCAGCTCACCAATTTCGGGACAGGGGGCATCTGGGGCCAACGTCCTGACTTTC
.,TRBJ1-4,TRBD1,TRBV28,CASRTGTGLNEKLFF,TGTGCCAGCAGGACCGGGACAGGGCTTAATGAAAAACTGTTTTTT
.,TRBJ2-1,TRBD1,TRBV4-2,CASKRTGGAGPNEQFF,TGTGCCAGCAAGAGGACAGGGGGCGCGGGGCCTAATGAGCAGTTCTTC
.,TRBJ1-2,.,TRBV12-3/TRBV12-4,CASSLHNYGYTF,TGTGCCAGCAGTTTACATAACTATGGCTACACCTTC
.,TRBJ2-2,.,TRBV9,CASSVVGGDTGELFF,TGTGCCAGCAGCGTAGTAGGGGGGGACACCGGGGAGCTGTTTTTT
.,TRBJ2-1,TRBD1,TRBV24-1,CATSVTQQGIVNEQFF,TGTGCCACCAGTGTCACCCAACAGGGGATCGTCAATGAGCAGTTCTTC
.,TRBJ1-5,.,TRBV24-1,CATSDRPQGRGDQPQHF,TGTGCCACCAGTGATCGACCCCAGGGGCGAGGGGATCAGCCCCAGCATTTT
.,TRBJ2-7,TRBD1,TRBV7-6,CASSLEGQGGHEQYF,TGTGCCAGCAGCTTAGAGGGACAGGGTGGGCACGAGCAGTACTTC
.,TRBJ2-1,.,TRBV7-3,CASSTTGSSYNEQFF,TGTGCCAGCAGCACAACGGGGAGCTCCTACAATGAGCAGTTCTTC
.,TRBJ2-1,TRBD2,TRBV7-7,CASSLGLAGNEQFF,TGTGCTAGCAGCTTGGGACTAGCGGGGAATGAGCAGTTCTTC
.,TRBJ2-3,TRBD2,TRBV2,CASSVTSGPYTQYF,TGTGCCAGCAGTGTTACTAGCGGCCCATATACGCAGTATTTT
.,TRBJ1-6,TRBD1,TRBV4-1,CASSKTGAYDANSPLHF,TGCGCCAGCAGCAAGACAGGGGCCTACGACGCTAATTCACCCCTCCACTTT
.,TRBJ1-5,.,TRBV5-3,CAILVDLSNQPQHF,TGTGCCATACTAGTCGACCTTAGCAATCAGCCCCAGCATTTT
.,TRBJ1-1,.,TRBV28,CASSLWSTEAFF,TGTGCCAGCAGTTTGTGGAGCACTGAAGCTTTCTTT
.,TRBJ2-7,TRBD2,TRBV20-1,CSASGPIAGAYEQYF,TGCAGTGCTAGTGGTCCAATCGCGGGAGCCTACGAGCAGTACTTC
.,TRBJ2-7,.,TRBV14,CASSQLAPAYEQYF,TGTGCCAGCAGCCAGTTAGCGCCCGCCTACGAGCAGTACTTC
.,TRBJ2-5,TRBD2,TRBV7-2,CASTGTSVWETQYF,TGTGCCAGCACCGGGACTAGCGTATGGGAGACCCAGTACTTC
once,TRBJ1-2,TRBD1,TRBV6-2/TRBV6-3,CASSQTGTGGAGYTF,TGTGCCAGCAGTCAAACCGGGACAGGGGGAGCTGGCTACACCTTC
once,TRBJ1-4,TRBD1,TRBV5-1,CASSFFPQGAATNEKLFF,TGCGCCAGCAGCTTTTTCCCCCAGGGGGCGGCAACTAATGAAAAACTGTTTTTT
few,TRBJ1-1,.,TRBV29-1,CSVKGLDRMAEAFF,TGCAGCGTTAAGGGTCTGGACAGAATGGCCGAAGCTTTCTTT
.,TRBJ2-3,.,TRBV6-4,CASSEQASTDTQYF,TGTGCCAGCAGTGAGCAGGCGTCCACAGATACGCAGTATTTT
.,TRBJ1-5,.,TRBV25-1,CASSEGGEFYQPQHF,TGTGCCAGCAGTGAAGGGGGGGAGTTCTATCAGCCCCAGCATTTT